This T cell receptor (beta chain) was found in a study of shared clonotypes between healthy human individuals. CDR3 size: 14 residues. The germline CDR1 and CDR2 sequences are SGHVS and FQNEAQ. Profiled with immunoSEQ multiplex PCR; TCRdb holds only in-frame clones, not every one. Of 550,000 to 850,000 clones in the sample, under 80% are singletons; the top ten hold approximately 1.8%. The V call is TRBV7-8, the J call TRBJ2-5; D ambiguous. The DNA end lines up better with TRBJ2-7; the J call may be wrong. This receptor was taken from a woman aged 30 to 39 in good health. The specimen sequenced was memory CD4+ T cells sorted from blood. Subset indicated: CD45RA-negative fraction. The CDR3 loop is CASSLVSARHEQYF. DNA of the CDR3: TGTGCCAGCAGCTTAGTTTCCGCGAGACACGAGCAGTACTTC.